This T cell receptor (beta chain) was documented in a study of blood T cells in healthy people across ages. Notes on the study in general: Versus aged donors, long-lived donors had higher diversity and more naive CD4+ cells.

This clonotype was seen ten or more times. Its antigen is undetermined. The germline gene is not matched at one end of the junction; a read error may be the cause. Per the germline V gene, CDR1 is SGHRS and CDR2 is YFSETQ. CDR3 length: 13 residues. A sample-barcoded 5' primer and a J-beta primer mix were used in a second PCR of roughly 7 to 11 cycles. TCRdb processed the 5' RACE reads anew with MiXCR; each CDR3 protein has one entry. The repertoire holds about 780,000 distinct CDR3 sequences, roughly 24% seen once, with around 3% in the top ten. This sample also appeared in a second study, on T cells of mothers and their children.

The source of this sequence is a boy aged 10-17 years in good health. The chain joins TRBV5-1 to TRBJ2-5; D remains unclear. Sequenced input: blood. The CDR3 DNA follows: TGTGCCAGCAGTTTGAGCCGATCCGAGACCCAGTACTTC. It specifies CASSLSRSETQYF.